One T cell receptor beta chain is described in this entry. Its antigen remains unidentified. This sample is drawn from a study of blood T cells in healthy people across ages. Broader study findings: Per million T cells, TCR beta diversity dropped roughly linearly as age increased.

Germline V CDR1 and CDR2: MNHNS, SASEGT. The CDR3 spans 11 residues. V was pared by 6 bases and J by 2 bases, with 5 bases between. The authors ran a second PCR of about 7 to 11 cycles using a sample-barcoded 5' primer and a J-beta primer mix. TCRdb re-derived calls from the 5' RACE reads in MiXCR, one entry per CDR3 protein. The sample lists 600,000 to 1,000,000 distinct CDR3 sequences, about three fifths occurring once. The V and J genes are TRBV6-1 and TRBJ2-7; D is unresolved. Sequencing used blood. This receptor was identified in a young man in good health. CDR3 DNA: TGTGCCAGCAGGGCAGCCTACGAGCAGTACTTC. Amino acids: CASRAAYEQYF.